This T cell receptor beta chain emerged from a study of shared clonotypes between healthy human individuals. On the study more broadly: The people who gave samples were a couple of women and a few men aged 18 to 49.

Naive CD8 cells lacked CD45RO, underwent positive selection for CCR7 and left out terminally differentiated effector memory CD45RA+ cells. How the authors handled the data: Filtering was not the same, since immunoSEQ gave junction-only sequences without quality scores. The repertoire was sequenced with immunoSEQ multiplex PCR; TCRdb's copy has only in-frame clones and lacks some. V, J and clone size are those of that table, while D and trimming were read from the DNA. The sample records more than 500,000 clones, approximately 96% being singletons. The CDR3 runs to 12 residues. Trimming cost V 5 bases and J 4 bases, with 7 bases left between them. CDR1 is MNHEY, CDR2 SMNVEV, per germline (reference sequence).

The rearrangement joins TRBV27 to TRBJ2-3; D unresolved. Sequenced sample: naive CD8+ T cells sorted from blood. This TCR came from a woman aged 25 to 39 in good health. The CDR3 loop is CASSMFSDTQYF. CDR3 nucleotides: TGTGCCAGCAGTATGTTTTCAGATACGCAGTATTTT.